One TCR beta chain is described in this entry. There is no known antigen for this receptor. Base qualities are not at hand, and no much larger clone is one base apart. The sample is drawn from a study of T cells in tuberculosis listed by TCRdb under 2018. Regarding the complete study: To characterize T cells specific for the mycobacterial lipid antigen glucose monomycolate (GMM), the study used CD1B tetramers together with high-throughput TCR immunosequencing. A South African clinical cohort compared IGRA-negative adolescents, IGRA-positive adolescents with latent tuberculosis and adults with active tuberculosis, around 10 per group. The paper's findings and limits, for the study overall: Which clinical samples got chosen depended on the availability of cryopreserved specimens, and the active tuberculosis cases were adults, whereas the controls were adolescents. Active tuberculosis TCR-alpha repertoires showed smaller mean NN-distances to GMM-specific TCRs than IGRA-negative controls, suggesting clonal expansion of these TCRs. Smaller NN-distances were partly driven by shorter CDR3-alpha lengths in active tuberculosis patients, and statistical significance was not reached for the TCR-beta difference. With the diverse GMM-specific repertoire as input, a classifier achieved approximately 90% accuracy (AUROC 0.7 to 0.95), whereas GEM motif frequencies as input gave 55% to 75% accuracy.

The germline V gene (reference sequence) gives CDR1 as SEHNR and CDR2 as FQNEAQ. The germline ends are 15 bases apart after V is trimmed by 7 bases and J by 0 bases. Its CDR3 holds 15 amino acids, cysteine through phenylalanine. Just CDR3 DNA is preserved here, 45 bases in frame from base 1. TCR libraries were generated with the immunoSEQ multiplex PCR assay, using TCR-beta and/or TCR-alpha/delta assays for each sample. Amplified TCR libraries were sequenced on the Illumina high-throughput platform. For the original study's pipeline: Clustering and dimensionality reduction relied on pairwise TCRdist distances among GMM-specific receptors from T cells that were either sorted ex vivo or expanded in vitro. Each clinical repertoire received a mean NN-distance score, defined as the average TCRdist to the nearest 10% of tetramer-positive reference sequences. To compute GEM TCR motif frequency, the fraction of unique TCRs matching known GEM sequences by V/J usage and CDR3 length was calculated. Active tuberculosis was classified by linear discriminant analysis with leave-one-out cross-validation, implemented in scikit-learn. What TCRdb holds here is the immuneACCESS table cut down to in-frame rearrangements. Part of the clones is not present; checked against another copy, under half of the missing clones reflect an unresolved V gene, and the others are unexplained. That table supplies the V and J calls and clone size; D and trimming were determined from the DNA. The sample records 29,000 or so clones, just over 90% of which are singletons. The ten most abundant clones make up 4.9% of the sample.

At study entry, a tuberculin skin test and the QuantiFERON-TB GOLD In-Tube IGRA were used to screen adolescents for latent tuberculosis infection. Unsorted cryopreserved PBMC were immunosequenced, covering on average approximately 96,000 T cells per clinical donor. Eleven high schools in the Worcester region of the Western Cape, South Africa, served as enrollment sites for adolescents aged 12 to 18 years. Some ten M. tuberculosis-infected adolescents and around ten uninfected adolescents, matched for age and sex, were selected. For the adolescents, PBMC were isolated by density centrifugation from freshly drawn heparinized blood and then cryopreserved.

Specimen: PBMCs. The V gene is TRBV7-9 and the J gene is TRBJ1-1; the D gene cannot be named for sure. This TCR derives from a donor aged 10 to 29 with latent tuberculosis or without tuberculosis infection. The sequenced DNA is TGTGCCAGCACCTCCGTGCGGCTGCTGAACACTGAAGCTTTCTTT. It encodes CASTSVRLLNTEAFF.